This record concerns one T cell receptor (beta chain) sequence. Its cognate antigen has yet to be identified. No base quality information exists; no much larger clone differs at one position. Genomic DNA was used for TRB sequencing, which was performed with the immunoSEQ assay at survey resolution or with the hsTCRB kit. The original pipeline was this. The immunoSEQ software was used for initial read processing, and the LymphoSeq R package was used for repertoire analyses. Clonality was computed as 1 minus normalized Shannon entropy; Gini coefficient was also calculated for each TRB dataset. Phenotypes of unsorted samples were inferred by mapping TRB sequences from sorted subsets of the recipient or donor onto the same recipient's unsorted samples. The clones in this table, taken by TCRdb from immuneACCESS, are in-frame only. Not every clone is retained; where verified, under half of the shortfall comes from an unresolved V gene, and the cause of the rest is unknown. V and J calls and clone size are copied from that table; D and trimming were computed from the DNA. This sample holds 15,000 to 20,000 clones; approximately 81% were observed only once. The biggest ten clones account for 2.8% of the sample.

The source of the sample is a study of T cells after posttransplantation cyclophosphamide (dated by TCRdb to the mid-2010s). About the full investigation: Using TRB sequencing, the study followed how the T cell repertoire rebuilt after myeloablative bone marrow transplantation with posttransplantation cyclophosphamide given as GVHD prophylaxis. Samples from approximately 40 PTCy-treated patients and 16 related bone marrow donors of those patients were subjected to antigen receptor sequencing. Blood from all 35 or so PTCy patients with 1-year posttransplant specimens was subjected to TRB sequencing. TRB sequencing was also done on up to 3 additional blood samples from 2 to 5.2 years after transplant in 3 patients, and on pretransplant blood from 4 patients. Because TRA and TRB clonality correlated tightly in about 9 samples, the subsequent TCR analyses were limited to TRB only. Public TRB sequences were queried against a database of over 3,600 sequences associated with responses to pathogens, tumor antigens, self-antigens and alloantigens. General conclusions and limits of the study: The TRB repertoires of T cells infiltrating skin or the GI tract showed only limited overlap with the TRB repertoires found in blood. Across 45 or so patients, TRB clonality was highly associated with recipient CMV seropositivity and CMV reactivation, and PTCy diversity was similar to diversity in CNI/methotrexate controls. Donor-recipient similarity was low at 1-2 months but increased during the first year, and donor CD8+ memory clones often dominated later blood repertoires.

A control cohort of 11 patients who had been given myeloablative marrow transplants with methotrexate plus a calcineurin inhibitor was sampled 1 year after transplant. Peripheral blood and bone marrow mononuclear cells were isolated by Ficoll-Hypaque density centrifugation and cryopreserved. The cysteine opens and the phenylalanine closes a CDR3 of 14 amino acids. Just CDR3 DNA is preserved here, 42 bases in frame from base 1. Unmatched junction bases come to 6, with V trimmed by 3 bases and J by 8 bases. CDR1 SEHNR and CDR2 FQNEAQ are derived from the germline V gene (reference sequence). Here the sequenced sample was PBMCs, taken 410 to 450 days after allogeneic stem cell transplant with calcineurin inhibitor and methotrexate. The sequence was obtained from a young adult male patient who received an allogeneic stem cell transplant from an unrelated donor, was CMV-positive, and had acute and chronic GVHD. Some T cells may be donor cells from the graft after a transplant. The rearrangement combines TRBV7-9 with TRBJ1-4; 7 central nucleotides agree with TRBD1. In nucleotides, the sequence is TGTGCCAGCAGCTTGACAGGGCTGGGGGAAAAACTGTTTTTT. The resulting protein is CASSLTGLGEKLFF. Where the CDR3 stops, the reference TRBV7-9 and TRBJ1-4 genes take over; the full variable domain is DTGVSQNPRHKITKRGQNVTFRCDPISEHNRLYWYRQTLGQGPEFLTYFQNEAQLEKSRLLSDRFSAERPKGSFSTLEIQRTEQGDSAMYLCASSLTGLGEKLFFGSGTQLSVL.